The table lists the clone carrying this TCR beta chain with a few counts. This entry belongs to a study of blood T cell repertoires in COVID-19. About the research overall: From T cells, B-cell-depleted T cells, or PBMCs came the material, which was cDNA or gDNA.

Germline V gene lookup returns CDR1 SEHNR and CDR2 FQNEAQ (reference sequence). The CDR3 is 15 residues long. V gave up 5 bases and J gave up 6 bases; unmatched junction bases: 6. The protocol was immunoSEQ multiplex PCR, while the TCRdb copy is restricted to in-frame clones and leaves out a portion. The sample holds 180,000 or so clones, more than 85% seen once. The sequence was obtained from an elderly woman in a cohort sampled during active or convalescent COVID-19. The sample comprised peripheral blood. This sequence joins TRBV7-9 and TRBJ2-3; 12 bases agree with TRBD1. The CDR3 DNA is TGTGCCAGCAGCGGGGACAGGGGGCTCTCGGATACGCAGTATTTT. Its translation: CASSGDRGLSDTQYF.